This T cell receptor (beta chain) derives from a study of blood T cell repertoires in COVID-19. Background on the study: Both acute and convalescent COVID-19 samples were obtained from the United States, Italy and Spain. The analysed material was cDNA or gDNA that came from T cells, B-cell-depleted T cells, or PBMCs.

Authors' analysis steps: Amplified reference gene primers provided the basis for estimating nucleated cell counts. The data were produced by immunoSEQ multiplex PCR, yet TCRdb's version contains in-frame clones alone and is incomplete. The V and J calls and clone size were taken over from that table, and D and trimming were inferred from the DNA. The data show over 85,000 clones, over 65% seen once. CDR3 length: 12 residues. With 6 bases removed from V and 8 bases from J, the gap between germline ends came to 13 bases. Germline V CDR1 and CDR2: SNHLY, FYNNEI. This TCR derives from a woman aged 80 or over with acute or convalescent COVID-19. The sequencing input was peripheral blood. The genes are TRBV2 and TRBJ1-2; D uncertain. CDR3 amino acids: CASSGSTAGYTF. DNA for the CDR3: TGTGCCAGCAGCGGGTCCACGGCGGGCTACACCTTC.